A single sample gave rise to the 3 T cell receptor beta chains below, sequenced in a study of shared clonotypes between healthy human individuals. Cells designated naive CD8 were CD45RO-negative and were positively selected for CCR7, with terminally differentiated effector memory CD45RA+ cells excluded. Here immunoSEQ multiplex PCR was the method, and the copy in TCRdb shows in-frame clones only, minus some. The sample carries approximately 2,200,000 clones, under 95% recorded once. Input material: naive CD8+ T cells from PBMCs. These receptors were obtained from a man between 18 and 29 years old in good health. Some clones in this sample may be carry-over from other donors' samples.

The chain couples TRBV27 to TRBJ2-7; tentative D call: TRBD2 (6 bases). Germline CDR1 MNHEY, CDR2 SMNVEV (reference sequence). The CDR3 spans 13 residues. V was clipped by 0 bases and J by 6 bases, with 9 bases between them. CDR3 loop: CASSLSAGGEQYF. CDR3 DNA sequence: TGTGCCAGCAGTTTATCGGCCGGGGGCGAGCAGTACTTC.

The CDR3 nucleotides are TGTGCCAGCAGCTTGTTCAGGAGTAATGAAGCTTTCTTT. The encoded protein is CASSLFRSNEAFF. This chain connects TRBV5-8 to TRBJ1-1; D remains unclear. Between the trimmed V and J ends, which lost 1 base and 7 bases, there was a span of 11 bases. The CDR3 totals 13 residues. CDR1 is SGHTS and CDR2 is YDEGEE in the germline V gene.

The J gene is TRBJ2-7, the V gene TRBV30; D perhaps matches TRBD2 (5 bases). Germline V gene sequence: CDR1 GTSNPN, CDR2 SVGIG (reference sequence). Trimming took off 5 bases at V and 1 base at J, with 12 bases between the two ends. The CDR3 runs to 13 residues. The CDR3 DNA reads TGTGCCTGGCGAGGACTCAAATCCTACGAGCAGTACTTC. Its translation: CAWRGLKSYEQYF.